Presented here are 24 T cell receptor beta chains from one specimen sequenced in a study of monozygotic twins with inflammatory bowel disease (dated by TCRdb to 2018 to 2020). Library creation used 5' RACE. Data came from an Illumina HiSeq 2500. Based on TCRdb reprocessing of the reads, there is one entry per CDR3 protein sequence, and DNA is missing. The sample table gives around 200,000 distinct CDR3 sequences. The biggest ten clones account for 1.6% of the sample. What was sequenced was blood. These receptors all come from a human donor with ulcerative colitis or Crohn's disease, or a healthy co-twin of an affected twin (not recorded which).

The V call is TRBV7-9, the J call TRBJ1-5; the D gene TCRdb calls, TRBD1, cannot be checked with no DNA. This CDR3 has 13 amino acids. Germline values: CDR1 SEHNR, CDR2 FQNEAQ (reference sequence). The CDR3 reads CASSAQGDQPQHF. The variable domain in full, completed from reference TRBV7-9 and TRBJ1-5, reads DTGVSQNPRHKITKRGQNVTFRCDPISEHNRLYWYRQTLGQGPEFLTYFQNEAQLEKSRLLSDRFSAERPKGSFSTLEIQRTEQGDSAMYLCASSAQGDQPQHFGDGTRLSIL.

The chain employs TRBV29-1 and TRBJ2-5; TCRdb indicates TRBD1, and absent DNA this call remains unverified. Germline V gene lookup returns CDR1 SQVTM and CDR2 ANQGSEA. This CDR3 spans 14 amino acids. CDR3 in amino acids: CSVGRDRVQETQYF.

V and J are TRBV5-1 and TRBJ1-2; checking the TCRdb D call of TRBD1 is not possible without DNA. The CDR3 consists of 15 residues. Germline CDR1 and CDR2: SGHRS and YFSETQ. CDR3 loop: CASSLVSPVGYGYTF. The entire variable domain, with the rest obtained from reference TRBV5-1 and TRBJ1-2, is as follows: KAGVTQTPRYLIKTRGQQVTLSCSPISGHRSVSWYQQTPGQGLQFLFEYFSETQRNKGNFPGRFSGRQFSNSRSEMNVSTLELGDSALYLCASSLVSPVGYGYTFGSGTRLTVV.

The CDR3 region is CASSLRDWATNEKLFF. V and J are TRBV7-9 and TRBJ1-4. This CDR3 has 16 residues. Germline-derived CDR1 and CDR2 are SEHNR and FQNEAQ (reference sequence).

The chain combines TRBV12-3 or TRBV12-4 with TRBJ2-5; TCRdb reports TRBD1, a call that lacks DNA to check it against. CDR3 length: 15 amino acids. CDR3 sequence: CASSLAGGLRETQYF.

J is TRBJ1-3 and V is TRBV19. This CDR3 is built from 12 residues. From germline, CDR1 is LNHDA and CDR2 SQIVND (reference sequence). CDR3 loop: CAGRGNGNTIYF.

The chain uses TRBV20-1 and TRBJ2-3; lacking DNA, the TRBD1 call made by TCRdb goes unchecked. The CDR3 is 11 amino acids. CDR1 is DFQATT and CDR2 is SNEGSKA in the germline V gene (reference sequence). The CDR3 region is CSARDGPGQYF.

The chain employs TRBV12-3 or TRBV12-4 and TRBJ1-1; the D call of TRBD1 rests on TCRdb alone, since no DNA is present to check it. The CDR3 is 16 amino acids. The CDR3 protein is CASSFSAGTGIPEAFF.

The rearrangement links TRBV14 to TRBJ2-4. The CDR3 runs to 14 residues. The germline V gene has CDR1 SGHDN and CDR2 FVKESK. This chain's CDR3 is CASSHFERTNIQYF.

V usage is TRBV29-1 and J usage is TRBJ2-1. CDR1 SQVTM and CDR2 ANQGSEA come from the germline V gene. The length of the CDR3 is 12 residues. The CDR3 spells CSVADSYNEQFF.

This chain links TRBV12-3 or TRBV12-4 with TRBJ1-2. The CDR3 loop spans 15 amino acids. This chain's CDR3 is CASSLARRTNYGYTF.

The chain combines TRBV7-8 with TRBJ2-1; TCRdb reports TRBD1, a call that lacks DNA to check it against. The CDR3 covers 13 residues. Germline V gene sequence: CDR1 SGHVS, CDR2 FQNEAQ. CDR3: CASSLSPGDEQFF.

The rearrangement links TRBV5-6 to TRBJ2-5; with no DNA, the TCRdb D assignment of TRBD1 cannot be verified. Germline CDR1 is SGHDT and CDR2 is YYEEEE. The CDR3 length is 15 residues. The CDR3 reads CASSIPGVLRETQYF.

The V call is TRBV7-3, the J call TRBJ2-3; the TRBD1 assignment by TCRdb is unverifiable without DNA. The CDR3 covers 16 residues. The germline V gene has CDR1 SGHTA and CDR2 FQGTGA. The CDR3 region is CASSLTPRTGEDTQYF.

This sequence joins TRBV10-3 and TRBJ2-1; TCRdb gives TRBD2 as the D gene, but with no DNA this cannot be confirmed. Germline lookup yields CDR1 ENHRY and CDR2 SYGVKD. The CDR3 consists of 13 residues. The CDR3 loop is CAIRAGGSNEQFF.

The gene calls are TRBV5-1 and TRBJ2-5; no DNA is available, so the TRBD1 call from TCRdb remains unchecked. CDR3 length: 15 amino acids. Germline lookup yields CDR1 SGHRS and CDR2 YFSETQ. CDR3 sequence reads: CASSLGGRFQETQYF.

The chain links TRBV5-6 to TRBJ1-4. The germline CDR1 and CDR2 sequences are SGHDT and YYEEEE. The CDR3 is made up of 14 amino acids. CDR3 region: CASSLGRRNEKLFF.

The rearrangement links TRBV5-1 to TRBJ2-1. CDR3 length equals 15 residues. Germline loops: CDR1 SGHRS, CDR2 YFSETQ. The CDR3 loop reads CASSLVVGIHNEQFF.

J is TRBJ1-1 and V is TRBV5-1. Germline V lookup: CDR1 SGHRS, CDR2 YFSETQ. There are 14 residues in the CDR3. This CDR3 is CASSPEVFDTEAFF.

The genes are TRBV6-2 or TRBV6-3 and TRBJ1-5. Germline V gene sequence: CDR1 MNHEY, CDR2 SVGEGT. The CDR3 sequence is 16 residues long. This CDR3 reads CASSYSTDPLQTAQHF.

The rearrangement joins TRBV20-1 to TRBJ2-3; TCRdb names TRBD1, which stays unverified in the absence of DNA. This CDR3 spans 14 amino acids. From germline, CDR1 is DFQATT and CDR2 SNEGSKA (reference sequence). CDR3 region: CSAITAGAADTQYF.

CDR3 amino acids: CSAPDRAGYGYTF. This sequence joins TRBV20-1 and TRBJ1-2; TCRdb indicates TRBD1, and absent DNA this call remains unverified. The CDR3 sequence is 13 residues long. Germline V gene lookup returns CDR1 DFQATT and CDR2 SNEGSKA (reference sequence).

The chain carries TRBV7-9 and TRBJ1-1; the TCRdb call, TRBD1, lacks DNA for checking. The CDR3 is 15 residues long. Germline V CDR1 and CDR2: SEHNR, FQNEAQ (reference sequence). The CDR3 here is CASSLEKGGNTEAFF.

The chain recombines TRBV7-9 with TRBJ1-1; TCRdb names TRBD1, which stays unverified in the absence of DNA. From germline, CDR1 is SEHNR and CDR2 FQNEAQ (reference sequence). The CDR3 length is 13 residues. CDR3: CASGGQFNTEAFF.